The T cell receptor beta chain under discussion was sequenced for a study of blood T cell repertoires in COVID-19. Study members were between about 18 and 90 years old and lived in approximately 25 US regions. Researchers sorted participants into cohorts using their self-reported clinical history. Data came from immunoSEQ multiplex PCR; TCRdb stores just in-frame clones and leaves some out. The sample contains 350,000 to 550,000 clones, roughly nine tenths of which appear only once. This clone came up once. This TCR was sampled from a man aged 25-45 years who had recovered from COVID-19. The sequenced sample was PBMCs or T cells enriched from blood (not recorded which).

This CDR3 reads CASSPITSGRGTDTQYF. The CDR3 DNA is TGTGCCAGCAGCCCTATAACTAGCGGGAGAGGCACAGATACGCAGTATTTT. V gene TRBV11-2 combines with J gene TRBJ2-3; TRBD2 matches at 11 bases. The V segment lost 5 bases and the J segment 1 base; nucleotides outside the gene matches: 8. Germline CDR1 is SGHAT and CDR2 is FQNNGV. The CDR3 is made up of 17 amino acids.